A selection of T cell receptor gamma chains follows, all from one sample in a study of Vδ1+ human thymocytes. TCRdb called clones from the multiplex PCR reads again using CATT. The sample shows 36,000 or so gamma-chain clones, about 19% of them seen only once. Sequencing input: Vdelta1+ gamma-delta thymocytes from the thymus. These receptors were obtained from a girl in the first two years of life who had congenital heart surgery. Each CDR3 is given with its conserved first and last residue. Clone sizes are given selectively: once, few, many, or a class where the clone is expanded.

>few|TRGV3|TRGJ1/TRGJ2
CATWDRQRDYKKLF
TGTGCCACCTGGGACAGGCAAAGGGATTATAAGAAACTCTTT
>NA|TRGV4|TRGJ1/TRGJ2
CATWDGHSKLF
TGTGCCACCTGGGATGGGCATTCGAAACTCTTT
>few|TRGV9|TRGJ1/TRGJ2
CALWEVPYYKKLF
TGTGCCTTGTGGGAGGTCCCCTATTATAAGAAACTCTTT
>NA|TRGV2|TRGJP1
CATWDTTTGDGWFKIF
TGTGCCACCTGGGACACCACAACCGGGGATGGTTGGTTCAAGATATTT
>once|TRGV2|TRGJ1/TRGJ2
CATWDGTNTPNGYKKLF
TGTGCCACCTGGGACGGGACGAACACGCCTAACGGTTATAAGAAACTCTTT
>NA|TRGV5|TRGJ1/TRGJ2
CATWDRRPYKKLF
TGTGCCACCTGGGACAGGCGGCCTTATAAGAAACTCTTT
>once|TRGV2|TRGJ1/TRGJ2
CATWDGNSNYYKKLF
TGTGCCACCTGGGACGGTAATTCGAATTATTATAAGAAACTCTTT
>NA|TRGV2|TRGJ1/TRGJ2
CATWDPLDYKKLF
TGTGCCACCTGGGACCCTCTGGATTATAAGAAACTCTTT
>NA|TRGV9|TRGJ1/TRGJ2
CALWEVRHKKLF
TGTGCCTTGTGGGAGGTTCGGCATAAGAAACTCTTT
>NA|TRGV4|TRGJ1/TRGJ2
CATWIRTGYYKKLF
TGTGCCACCTGGATCAGAACGGGGTATTATAAGAAACTCTTT
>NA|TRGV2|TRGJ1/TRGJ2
CATWDGLGDYKKLF
TGTGCCACCTGGGACGGGTTGGGTGATTATAAGAAACTCTTT
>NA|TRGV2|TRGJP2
CATWDGRLDWIKTF
TGTGCCACCTGGGACGGGCGATTAGATTGGATCAAGACGTTT
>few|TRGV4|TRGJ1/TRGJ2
CATWDGQYHYKKLF
TGTGCCACCTGGGATGGGCAATATCATTATAAGAAACTCTTT
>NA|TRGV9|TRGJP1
CALWEAIRGWFKIF
TGTGCCTTGTGGGAGGCAATACGGGGTTGGTTCAAGATATTT
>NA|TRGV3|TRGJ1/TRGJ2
CATWDIPTIYYYKKLF
TGTGCCACCTGGGACATCCCGACAATCTATTATTATAAGAAACTCTTT
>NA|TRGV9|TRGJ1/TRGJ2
CALWELLPDYYKKLF
TGTGCCTTGTGGGAGCTGCTCCCTGATTATTATAAGAAACTCTTT
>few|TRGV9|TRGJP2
CALWEVRSSDWIKTF
TGTGCCTTGTGGGAGGTACGAAGTAGTGATTGGATCAAGACGTTT
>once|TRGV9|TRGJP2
CALWEASGKTF
TGTGCCTTGTGGGAGGCGTCGGGCAAGACGTTT
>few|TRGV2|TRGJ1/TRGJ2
CATWERYYKKLF
TGTGCCACCTGGGAGAGATATTATAAGAAACTCTTT
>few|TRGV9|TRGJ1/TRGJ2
CALWEVQRRKKLF
TGTGCCTTGTGGGAGGTTCAGAGACGTAAGAAACTCTTT
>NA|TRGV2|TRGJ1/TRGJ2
CATWVRGLKKLF
TGTGCCACCTGGGTCCGGGGGCTTAAGAAACTCTTT
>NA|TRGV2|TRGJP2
CATWSYSSDWIKTF
TGTGCCACCTGGAGCTATAGTAGTGATTGGATCAAGACGTTT
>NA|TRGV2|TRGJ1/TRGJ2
CATWDGPGSYKKLF
TGTGCCACCTGGGACGGGCCAGGGTCTTATAAGAAACTCTTT
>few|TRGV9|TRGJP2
CALWEGSSDWIKTF
TGTGCCTTGTGGGAGGGTAGTAGTGATTGGATCAAGACGTTT